This T cell receptor beta chain was sequenced for a study of lung T cells in sarcoidosis with Löfgren's syndrome (dated by TCRdb to 2016 to 2017). Regarding the complete study: Sarcoidosis was described as a granulomatous, mainly pulmonary disease marked by CD4+ T cell accumulation in bronchoalveolar lavage fluid. The repertoire analyses centered on Lofgren's syndrome patients. The research as a whole found: Analysis of alphabeta pairing showed that TRAV12-1 paired preferentially with TRBV2, and the TCRs formed by this pairing showed CDR3 homology. Sharing of TRAV12-1 and TRBV2 CDR3 motifs among multiple Lofgren's syndrome patients was reported, suggesting public CD4+ TCR repertoires. In Lofgren's syndrome patients, relative to control subjects, TRAV12-1 and TRBV2 were reported to be the most expanded V gene segments. Recognition of a sarcoidosis-associated antigen was merely suggested, with the antigen itself still putative and unidentified.

Sequencing instrument: Illumina MiSeq. The public reads were run again by TCRdb, first through fastp at Q25 and then through MiXCR, and only productive beta chains were kept. Under each unique CDR3 protein, matching rows form one entry showing the most common genes and DNA. Counted in this sample were about 19,000 distinct CDR3 sequences; approximately 22% of them appeared once. The leading ten clones occupy around 0.74% of the sample. The study profiled TCR repertoires of CD4+ T cells collected through bronchoalveolar lavage. At least ten counts were recorded for this clonotype. Its antigen is currently not known. One base away there is no much larger clone; base qualities are not given. CDR1 and CDR2 are drawn from the germline V gene (reference sequence): LNHDA, SQIVND. At the junction V is shortened by 8 bases and J by 8 bases, with 18 bases in between. From cysteine to phenylalanine, the CDR3 is 13 amino acids long. The retained sequence is limited to the CDR3, 39 bases, with the frame set at the first base.

Sample: CD4+ T cells from bronchoalveolar lavage. The source is a human donor with sarcoidosis (Löfgren's syndrome or another form), or a control subject (not recorded which). Recombination joined TRBV19 with TRBJ1-2; the D segment could be TRBD1, given 5 matching bases. CDR3 region: CASLAQGEKGYTF. In nucleotide form, the sequence is TGTGCCAGTTTAGCCCAAGGGGAAAAGGGCTACACCTTC.